This T cell receptor (beta chain) was retrieved from a study of blood T cell repertoires in COVID-19. Trimming took 3 bases from V and 7 from J, leaving 10 bases between them. The CDR3 sequence is 13 residues long. Clones were read by immunoSEQ multiplex PCR, and TCRdb kept only the in-frame ones, dropping some. Here the sample spans around 230,000 clones, 65% to 85% being singletons. The specimen was peripheral blood. The genes are TRBV12-3 or TRBV12-4 and TRBJ2-1; weak D call: TRBD1 (7 bases). The receptor's source is a woman aged 45-59 years with acute or convalescent COVID-19. The chain's CDR3 is CASSFPGGNEQFF. CDR3 nucleotides: TGTGCCAGCAGTTTTCCAGGGGGGAATGAGCAGTTCTTC.